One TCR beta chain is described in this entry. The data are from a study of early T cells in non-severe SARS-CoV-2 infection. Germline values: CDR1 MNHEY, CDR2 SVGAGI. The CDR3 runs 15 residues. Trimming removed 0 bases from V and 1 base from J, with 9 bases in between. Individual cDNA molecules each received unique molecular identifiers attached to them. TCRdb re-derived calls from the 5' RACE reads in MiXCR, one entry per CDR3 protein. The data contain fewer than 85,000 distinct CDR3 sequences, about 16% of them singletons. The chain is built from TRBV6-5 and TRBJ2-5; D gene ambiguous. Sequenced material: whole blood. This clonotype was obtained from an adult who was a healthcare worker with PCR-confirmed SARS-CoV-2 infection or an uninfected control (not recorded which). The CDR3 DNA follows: TGTGCCAGCAGTTACTCCATTGGCAGCCAAGAGACCCAGTACTTC. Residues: CASSYSIGSQETQYF.